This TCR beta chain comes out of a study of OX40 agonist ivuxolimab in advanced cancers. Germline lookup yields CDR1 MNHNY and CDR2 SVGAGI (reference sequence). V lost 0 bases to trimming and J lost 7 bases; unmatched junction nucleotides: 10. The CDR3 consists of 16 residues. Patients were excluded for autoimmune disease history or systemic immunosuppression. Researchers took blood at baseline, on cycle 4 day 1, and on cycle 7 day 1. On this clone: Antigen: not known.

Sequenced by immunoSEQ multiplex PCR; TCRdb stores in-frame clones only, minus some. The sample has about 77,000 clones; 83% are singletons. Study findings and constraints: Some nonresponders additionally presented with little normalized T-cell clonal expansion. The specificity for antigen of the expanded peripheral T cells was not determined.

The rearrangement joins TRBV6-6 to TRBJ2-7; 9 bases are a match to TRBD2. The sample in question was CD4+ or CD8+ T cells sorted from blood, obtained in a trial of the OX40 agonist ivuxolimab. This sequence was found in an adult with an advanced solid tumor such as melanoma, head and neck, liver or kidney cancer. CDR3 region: CASSYSNGGRGGEQYF. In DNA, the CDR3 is TGTGCCAGCAGTTACTCGAATGGCGGGAGGGGAGGGGAGCAGTACTTC.